The 9 T cell receptor beta chains given below trace back to one sample, sequenced in a study of T cell responses to AZD1222 COVID-19 vaccine. Using immunoSEQ multiplex PCR, the repertoire was profiled, and TCRdb retains in-frame clones only, with some absent. This table has about 150,000 clones, approximately 88% appearing once. The sequencing used peripheral blood, collected on day 0 of AZD1222 vaccination. All receptors come from an adult in good health.

The chain employs TRBV3-1 (or the pseudogene TRBV3-2) and TRBJ2-7; 8 bases map to TRBD1. The CDR3 has 14 amino acids. Germline values: CDR1 LGHDT, CDR2 YNNKEL (reference sequence). Trimming took 5 bases from V and 3 from J; bases not matched to a gene: 6. The chain's CDR3 is CASSRTGTGYEQYF. The DNA of the CDR3 is TGTGCCAGCAGCAGAACCGGGACAGGCTACGAGCAGTACTTC.

The gene calls are TRBV3-1 (or the pseudogene TRBV3-2) and TRBJ1-1, with 7 bases identical to TRBD1. Germline lookup yields CDR1 LGHDT and CDR2 YNNKEL (reference sequence). The CDR3 has 12 residues. The junction had 8 bases not matched to a gene; V was cut back by 5 bases and J by 11 bases. The CDR3 is CASSFDRVVAFF. The CDR3 bases are TGTGCCAGCAGCTTCGACAGGGTGGTTGCTTTCTTT.

The chain links TRBV5-1 to TRBJ2-5, with D hard to call. Trimming removed 0 bases at V and 1 base at J, with 7 bases between. Germline V CDR1 and CDR2: SGHRS, YFSETQ. The CDR3 spans 14 residues. The CDR3 protein is CASSLAGPQETQYF. DNA for the CDR3: TGCGCCAGCAGCTTGGCCGGACCCCAAGAGACCCAGTACTTC. The full variable domain, with the rest looked up from reference TRBV5-1 and TRBJ2-5, is KAGVTQTPRYLIKTRGQQVTLSCSPISGHRSVSWYQQTPGQGLQFLFEYFSETQRNKGNFPGRFSGRQFSNSRSEMNVSTLELGDSALYLCASSLAGPQETQYFGPGTRLLVL.

The chain has TRBV18 and TRBJ1-5; D is undetermined. CDR1 is KGHSH, CDR2 LQKENI, per germline. With 0 bases removed from V and 6 bases from J, the gap between germline ends came to 12 bases. The CDR3 extends over 15 amino acids. In DNA, the CDR3 is TGTGCCAGCTCACCACCGAGCTCCGTGATTCAGCCCCAGCATTTT. Protein product: CASSPPSSVIQPQHF.

The chain uses TRBV3-1 (or the pseudogene TRBV3-2) and TRBJ2-3, with TRBD2 identical over 9 bases. J gave up 2 bases and V 6 bases, and 3 bases lay outside the gene matches. Germline CDR1 and CDR2: LGHDT and YNNKEL (reference sequence). The CDR3 loop spans 14 amino acids. The CDR3 DNA reads TGTGCCAGCAGGCGGGGGGGCGACACAGATACGCAGTATTTT. It codes for CASRRGGDTDTQYF.

This clone was observed a handful of times. The CDR3 here is CASTPGRGGDEKLFF. The CDR3 nucleotides read TGTGCCAGCACCCCAGGCCGGGGGGGAGATGAAAAACTGTTTTTT. The chain carries TRBV9 and TRBJ1-4; TRBD1 is a possible D gene (5 bases). The V gene lost 6 bases and the J gene lost 6 bases, with 18 bases spanning the gap. Germline-derived CDR1 and CDR2 are SGDLS and YYNGEE. CDR3 length equals 15 residues.

The chain couples TRBV15 to TRBJ2-1; the match to TRBD1 covers 12 bases. V dropped 4 bases and J dropped 8; count of bases not matched to a gene: 3. CDR1 and CDR2 (germline): LNHNV, YYDKDF (reference sequence). CDR3 length: 14 amino acids. CDR3 amino acids: CATSIGTGGDEQFF. In DNA form, the CDR3 reads TGTGCCACCAGCATAGGGACAGGGGGCGATGAGCAGTTCTTC. Filled out from reference TRBV15 and TRBJ2-1, the complete variable domain reads DAMVIQNPRYQVTQFGKPVTLSCSQTLNHNVMYWYQQKSSQAPKLLFHYYDKDFNNEADTPDNFQSRRPNTSFCFLDIRSPGLGDTAMYLCATSIGTGGDEQFFGPGTRLTVL.

This clone was found a few times. The genes are TRBV7-9 and TRBJ2-2, with 8 bases aligning to TRBD1. With 5 bases clipped from V and 0 bases from J, the junction kept 5 bases outside the gene matches. The germline V gene has CDR1 SEHNR and CDR2 FQNEAQ (reference sequence). The CDR3 sequence is 16 residues long. DNA of the CDR3: TGTGCCAGCAGCATCTCAGGGGGCGCGAACACCGGGGAGCTGTTTTTT. This sequence encodes CASSISGGANTGELFF.

V gene TRBV4-3 combines with J gene TRBJ1-5; tentative D call: TRBD1 (5 bases). V dropped 0 bases and J dropped 5 bases, with 11 bases sitting between them. CDR1 is LGHNA and CDR2 is YSLEER in the germline V gene. This CDR3 contains 15 residues. CDR3 in amino acids: CASSQDQGEDQPQHF. The CDR3, as DNA: TGCGCCAGCAGCCAAGATCAAGGGGAGGATCAGCCCCAGCATTTT.